The next 32 T cell receptor beta chains were all read from a single sample in a study of early T cells in non-severe SARS-CoV-2 infection. In TCRdb, the 5' RACE reads were re-called with MiXCR into one record per CDR3 protein. The sample carries 80,000 to 95,000 distinct CDR3 sequences, roughly 14% recorded once. The sequencing sample was made of whole blood. The receptors were sampled from an adult who was a healthcare worker with PCR-confirmed SARS-CoV-2 infection or an uninfected control (not recorded which).

The table lists this clonotype with many counts. V is TRBV7-9 and J is TRBJ2-6, with D unresolved. The CDR3 runs to 15 residues. With 1 base removed from V and 0 bases from J, the gap between germline ends came to 4 bases. CDR1 and CDR2 from the germline V gene are SEHNR and FQNEAQ (reference sequence). The CDR3, as DNA: TGTGCCAGCAGCTTAGGTAGCTCTGGGGCCAACGTCCTGACTTTC. It encodes CASSLGSSGANVLTF.

The chain couples TRBV12-3 or TRBV12-4 to TRBJ1-1; 7 bases map to TRBD1. The J segment lost 5 bases and the V segment lost 7 bases, leaving 7 bases of the junction unmatched. The CDR3 runs to 13 residues. The DNA of the CDR3 is TGTGCCAGCAATTCAGGGGGAAATACTGAAGCTTTCTTT. It translates to CASNSGGNTEAFF.

There are a few counts of this clonotype. This chain connects TRBV19 to TRBJ2-5; perhaps TRBD2 as D (6 bases). Germline V gene sequence: CDR1 LNHDA, CDR2 SQIVND (reference sequence). V was clipped by 4 bases and J by 4 bases, with 13 bases between them. The CDR3 has 14 residues. The CDR3 nucleotides read TGTGCCAGTAGTACCGCGGGGCGCTTAGAGACCCAGTACTTC. This translates into CASSTAGRLETQYF.

The V and J genes are TRBV2 and TRBJ2-3; 13 bases line up with TRBD2. The junction had 7 bases not matched to a gene; V was cut back by 7 bases and J by 3 bases. The CDR3 is 16 amino acids. Germline values: CDR1 SNHLY, CDR2 FYNNEI. The CDR3 coding sequence is TGTGCCAGCAAAGGACTAGCGGGGGTTGGGACAGATACGCAGTATTTT. Amino acid sequence: CASKGLAGVGTDTQYF.

This chain joins TRBV27 and TRBJ1-1; TRBD1 aligns across 7 bases. V lost 6 bases and J lost 1; bases outside the gene matches: 14. The CDR3 contains 17 residues. Per the germline V gene, CDR1 is MNHEY and CDR2 is SMNVEV (reference sequence). CDR3 nucleotides: TGTGCCAGCAGACGCTACCGTTCGGGACAGACGAACACTGAAGCTTTCTTT. Encoded protein: CASRRYRSGQTNTEAFF.

This clonotype has at least ten counts. The chain has TRBV18 and TRBJ2-4; TRBD1 aligns across 8 bases. V lost 0 bases and J lost 7; bases outside the gene matches: 2. Germline CDR1 is KGHSH and CDR2 is LQKENI. The CDR3 runs to 14 residues. CDR3 residues: CASSPPGDRNIQYF. The CDR3 bases are TGTGCCAGCTCACCACCAGGGGACAGGAACATTCAGTACTTC.

V is TRBV5-1 and J is TRBJ2-3; 8 bases agree with TRBD2. The CDR3 runs to 14 residues. Trimming at V came to 5 bases and at J to 5 bases, leaving 7 bases not matched to a gene. CDR1 is SGHRS and CDR2 is YFSETQ in the germline V gene. The CDR3 bases are TGCGCCAGCAGAACGGGGGGGCCTCTAGATACGCAGTATTTT. It encodes CASRTGGPLDTQYF.

This clonotype was seen more than once but under ten times. The chain carries TRBV29-1 and TRBJ1-4; unclear D gene. Germline lookup yields CDR1 SQVTM and CDR2 ANQGSEA. The CDR3 runs to 11 residues. Trimming left V 4 bases short and J 5 bases short, with 5 bases between. The CDR3 coding sequence is TGCAGCGTTGGGCGGAATGAAAAACTGTTTTTT. It codes for CSVGRNEKLFF.

This clonotype was seen a few times. V is TRBV6-1 and J is TRBJ2-1; D unclear. The germline CDR1 and CDR2 sequences are MNHNS and SASEGT. V was clipped by 4 bases and J by 4 bases, with 8 bases between them. The CDR3 has 13 amino acids. In nucleotides, the CDR3 is TGTGCCAGCAGTGTCATAGGGTACAATGAGCAGTTCTTC. Translation gives CASSVIGYNEQFF.

There are many counts of this clonotype. V usage is TRBV7-9 and J usage is TRBJ2-1, with 8 bases matching TRBD2. The CDR3 runs 16 residues. The ends lost 4 bases at V and 0 bases at J; junction bases unmatched: 5. Germline CDR1 and CDR2: SEHNR and FQNEAQ (reference sequence). This CDR3 reads CASSSSGGLSYNEQFF. CDR3 sequence (DNA): TGTGCCAGCAGCTCGTCGGGGGGGCTCTCCTACAATGAGCAGTTCTTC.

CDR3 amino acids: CSVGQGGNTEAFF. CDR3 in DNA: TGCAGCGTGGGACAGGGGGGGAACACTGAAGCTTTCTTT. The chain recombines TRBV29-1 with TRBJ1-1, with TRBD1 matching 11 bases. CDR3 size: 13 residues. Per the germline V gene, CDR1 is SQVTM and CDR2 is ANQGSEA. V was clipped by 6 bases and J by 1 base; unmatched bases: 1.

The CDR3 is CSAGQGASGYTF. The CDR3 nucleotides read TGCAGTGCCGGACAGGGGGCAAGTGGCTACACCTTC. The chain couples TRBV20-1 to TRBJ1-2; TRBD1 aligns across 11 bases. CDR1 and CDR2 (germline): DFQATT, SNEGSKA (reference sequence). The V segment lost 6 bases and the J segment 7 bases; nucleotides outside the gene matches: 4. The CDR3 consists of 12 residues.

Of note for this clonotype: The junction departs from the called germline gene at one end, perhaps through a read error. The chain combines TRBV27 with TRBJ2-3; D gene ambiguous. The V gene's germline CDR1 is MNHEY and CDR2 SMNVEV (reference sequence). This CDR3 is 14 amino acids long. The CDR3 nucleotides are TGTGCCAGCAGTCTATCTAGTACCACAGATACGCAGTATTTT. Amino acid sequence: CASSLSSTTDTQYF.

V and J are TRBV19 and TRBJ1-1; D gene uncertain. This CDR3 contains 16 residues. Germline V CDR1 and CDR2: LNHDA, SQIVND (reference sequence). Deletions cut 10 bases from V and 2 bases from J, with 23 bases between. For the CDR3, the DNA is TGTGCCACTGGCTCGGGTGACCAAACCGTTAACACTGAAGCTTTCTTT. This codes for CATGSGDQTVNTEAFF.

This clonotype was seen at least ten times. The chain employs TRBV5-1 and TRBJ2-2; D is unresolved. Germline V gene lookup returns CDR1 SGHRS and CDR2 YFSETQ. The CDR3 sequence is 12 residues long. Between the trimmed V and J ends, which lost 4 bases and 8 bases, there was a span of 9 bases. The CDR3 DNA is TGCGCCAGCAGCGTTAAGTGGGGGGAGCTGTTTTTT. This gives the protein CASSVKWGELFF.

This chain joins TRBV3-1 and TRBJ2-5; no clear D gene. Germline V gene sequence: CDR1 LGHDT, CDR2 YNNKEL (reference sequence). The ends were cut back, 3 bases at V and 5 bases at J, with 7 bases in the middle. CDR3 size: 12 residues. CDR3 bases: TGTGCCAGCAGCCATACCCGGGAGACCCAGTACTTC. Translating it yields CASSHTRETQYF.

This clonotype was detected a few times. The V gene is TRBV5-1, the J gene TRBJ1-1; D possibly corresponds to TRBD1 (6 bases). The V and J ends lost 0 bases and 5 bases respectively, with 14 bases between them. From germline, CDR1 is SGHRS and CDR2 YFSETQ. The CDR3 covers 15 residues. This chain's CDR3 is CASSLELGARTEAFF. CDR3 coding DNA: TGCGCCAGCAGCTTGGAGTTGGGGGCGAGGACTGAAGCTTTCTTT.

CDR3 nucleotides: TGTGCCAGCAGTGATCGAGCGGGTCATAACGTC. Its translation: CASSDRAGHNV. The rearrangement uses TRBV2 and TRBJ2-7; a possible D gene is TRBD2 (6 bases). The CDR3 length is 11 residues. Germline CDR1 SNHLY, CDR2 FYNNEI.

This clonotype was observed a few times. The V call is TRBV6-6, the J call TRBJ2-1; D is possibly TRBD1 (5 bases). Trimming took off 7 bases at V and 8 bases at J, with 18 bases between the two ends. Germline CDR1 and CDR2: MNHNY and SVGAGI (reference sequence). This CDR3 spans 14 amino acids. CDR3 DNA sequence: TGTGCCAGCATAGTAACAGGTCAGTCCGATGAGCAGTTCTTC. It yields the protein CASIVTGQSDEQFF.

The chain employs TRBV5-4 and TRBJ2-3; 9 nucleotides align to TRBD2. The V gene end was trimmed by 1 base and the J gene end by 1 base; junction bases not matched to a gene: 1. The CDR3 consists of 15 residues. Germline lookup yields CDR1 SGHNT and CDR2 YYREEE (reference sequence). CDR3 sequence reads: CASSLRLAGTDTQYF. The CDR3 DNA is TGTGCCAGCAGCTTGAGACTAGCGGGCACAGATACGCAGTATTTT.

The gene calls are TRBV12-3 or TRBV12-4 and TRBJ2-2; D not certain. The V end was cut by 0 bases, the J end by 5 bases, with 16 bases between. This CDR3 is 17 amino acids long. The CDR3 DNA reads as TGTGCCAGCAGTTTAGCCCCAGGTTCATCGGGTACCGGGGAGCTGTTTTTT. Protein sequence: CASSLAPGSSGTGELFF.

The chain links TRBV12-3 or TRBV12-4 to TRBJ1-5, with D hard to call. The CDR3 is 14 residues long. V lost 3 bases and J 6 bases, leaving 12 bases between the germline ends. CDR3 in DNA: TGTGCCAGCAGTTTTCAACGGGGAACTCAGCCCCAGCATTTT. This gives the protein CASSFQRGTQPQHF.

The rearrangement uses TRBV7-9 and TRBJ1-1; no firm D call. Germline CDR1 SEHNR, CDR2 FQNEAQ (reference sequence). Trimming took off 4 bases at V and 6 bases at J, with 12 bases between the two ends. The CDR3 loop spans 13 amino acids. CDR3 in DNA: TGTGCCAGCAGCTCCCAGATTGGGCCTGAAGCTTTCTTT. Translation: CASSSQIGPEAFF. Using reference TRBV7-9 and TRBJ1-1 for the parts outside the CDR3, the full variable domain is DTGVSQNPRHKITKRGQNVTFRCDPISEHNRLYWYRQTLGQGPEFLTYFQNEAQLEKSRLLSDRFSAERPKGSFSTLEIQRTEQGDSAMYLCASSSQIGPEAFFGQGTRLTVV.

This clonotype showed up just a few times. This CDR3 is CASSGMRQGPSYGPEAFF. For the CDR3, the DNA is TGTGCCAGCAGTGGGATGAGACAGGGGCCGAGTTATGGGCCTGAAGCTTTCTTT. V and J are TRBV27 and TRBJ1-1; 8 bases are a match to TRBD1. Trimming took 5 bases from V and 6 from J; bases not matched to a gene: 20. Germline V CDR1 and CDR2: MNHEY, SMNVEV (reference sequence). The CDR3 has 18 residues.

This chain connects TRBV19 to TRBJ2-2, with D uncertain. Germline V gene lookup returns CDR1 LNHDA and CDR2 SQIVND (reference sequence). V lost 3 bases and J lost 5, with 10 bases in between. This CDR3 has 14 residues. The CDR3 loop reads CASSMGFVTGELFF. The CDR3, as DNA: TGTGCCAGTAGTATGGGGTTCGTGACCGGGGAGCTGTTTTTT. Full variable domain (remainder filled in from reference TRBV19 and TRBJ2-2): DGGITQSPKYLFRKEGQNVTLSCEQNLNHDAMYWYRQDPGQGLRLIYYSQIVNDFQKGDIAEGYSVSREKKESFPLTVTSAQKNPTAFYLCASSMGFVTGELFFGEGSRLTVL.

This clonotype was counted only a few times. The chain links TRBV11-3 to TRBJ1-2; 9 bases map to TRBD1. The CDR3 has 13 residues. The V gene's germline CDR1 is SGHNT and CDR2 YENEEA. V was pared by 4 bases and J by 5 bases, with 2 bases of the junction left unmatched. The CDR3 DNA follows: TGTGCCAGCAGCTCGACAGGGGGTTATGGCTACACCTTC. Its translation: CASSSTGGYGYTF.

The V call is TRBV7-8, the J call TRBJ2-5; D is ambiguous. This CDR3 contains 17 residues. Trimming stripped 1 base from V and 0 bases from J, with 15 bases between. Germline CDR1 is SGHVS and CDR2 is FQNEAQ. CDR3 sequence (DNA): TGTGCCAGCAGCTTAGTCATAGGTGTCGGCAACCAAGAGACCCAGTACTTC. Its protein product is CASSLVIGVGNQETQYF.

The CDR3 sequence is CASSTQGAPDGYTF. The CDR3 bases are TGCGCCAGCAGCACACAGGGGGCGCCGGATGGCTACACCTTC. This chain links TRBV5-1 with TRBJ1-2; 9 nucleotides match TRBD1. Trimming removed 4 bases from V and 6 bases from J; junction bases left unmatched: 7. The CDR3 consists of 14 residues. Germline CDR1 and CDR2: SGHRS and YFSETQ.

This clonotype occurred a few times. This sequence joins TRBV5-1 and TRBJ2-3; 8 bases fit TRBD2. The V and J ends lost 0 bases and 5 bases, in that order; junction bases with no gene match: 8. The CDR3 runs 16 residues. Germline V CDR1 and CDR2: SGHRS, YFSETQ. The CDR3 sequence: CASSLGGLASVDTQYF. In nucleotides, the CDR3 is TGCGCCAGCAGCTTGGGAGGACTAGCTTCGGTAGATACGCAGTATTTT.

The rearrangement links TRBV12-3 or TRBV12-4 to TRBJ1-3; D remains unclear. The CDR3 sequence is 15 residues long. Trimming cost V 3 bases and J 0 bases, with 9 bases left between them. The DNA for the CDR3 is TGTGCCAGCAGTTTGGGTCTCCACTCTGGAAACACCATATATTTT. This gives the protein CASSLGLHSGNTIYF.

This chain uses TRBV2 with TRBJ1-1, with 8 bases that match TRBD1. Trimming removed 7 bases from V and 4 bases from J; junction bases left unmatched: 11. The germline V gene encodes CDR1 SNHLY and CDR2 FYNNEI. The CDR3 is 15 amino acids. The CDR3 loop reads CASTPPTDRATEAFF. As DNA, the CDR3 is TGTGCCAGCACTCCCCCAACGGACAGGGCCACTGAAGCTTTCTTT. Variable domain in full (rest from reference TRBV2 and TRBJ1-1): EPEVTQTPSHQVTQMGQEVILRCVPISNHLYFYWYRQILGQKVEFLVSFYNNEISEKSEIFDDQFSVERPDGSNFTLKIRSTKLEDSAMYFCASTPPTDRATEAFFGQGTRLTVV.

There are many counts of this clonotype. The gene calls are TRBV6-6 and TRBJ1-1; unclear D gene. Trimming took off 2 bases at V and 3 bases at J, with 10 bases between the two ends. The CDR3 covers 14 residues. The germline CDR1 and CDR2 sequences are MNHNY and SVGAGI (reference sequence). The CDR3 loop is CASSYGGMDTEAFF. DNA for the CDR3: TGTGCCAGCAGTTACGGTGGGATGGACACTGAAGCTTTCTTT.